This TCR beta chain was captured by sequencing in a study of T cell changes during pregnancy in multiple sclerosis. Produced via immunoSEQ multiplex PCR; TCRdb's table is partial and in-frame only. The table has about 31,000 clones, 89% seen once. There are 14 residues in the CDR3. Germline CDR1 and CDR2: MNHEY and SVGAGI. V was shortened by 2 bases and J by 3 bases, with 10 bases between the two germline ends. The genes are TRBV6-5 and TRBJ1-1; D unclear. The clonotype was recovered from a female donor with multiple sclerosis, enrolled in a pregnancy study. Sequencing was performed on CD8+ T cells from peripheral blood mononuclear cells, taken in the second trimester of pregnancy. CDR3 residues: CASSYRVLHTEAFF. The CDR3 bases are TGTGCCAGCAGTTACCGGGTCCTACACACTGAAGCTTTCTTT.